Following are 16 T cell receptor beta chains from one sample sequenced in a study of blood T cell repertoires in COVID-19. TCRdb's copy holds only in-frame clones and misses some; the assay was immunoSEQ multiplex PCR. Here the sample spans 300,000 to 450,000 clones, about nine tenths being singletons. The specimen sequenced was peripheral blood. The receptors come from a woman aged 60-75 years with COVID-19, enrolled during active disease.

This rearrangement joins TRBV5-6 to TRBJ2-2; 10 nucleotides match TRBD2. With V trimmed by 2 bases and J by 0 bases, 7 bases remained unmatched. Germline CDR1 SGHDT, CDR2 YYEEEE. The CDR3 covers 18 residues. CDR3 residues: CASSLRTSGIPNTGELFF. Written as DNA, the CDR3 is TGTGCCAGCAGCTTACGGACTAGCGGCATCCCGAACACCGGGGAGCTGTTTTTT.

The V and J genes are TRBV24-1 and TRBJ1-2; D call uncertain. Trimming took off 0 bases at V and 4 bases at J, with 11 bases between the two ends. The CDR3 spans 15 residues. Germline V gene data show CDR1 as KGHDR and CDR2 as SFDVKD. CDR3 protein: CATSDLYGELYGYTF. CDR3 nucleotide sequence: TGTGCCACCAGTGATTTGTATGGGGAGCTCTATGGCTACACCTTC.

CDR3: CASSPTGTEISGANVLTF. Written as DNA, the CDR3 is TGTGCCAGCTCACCGACCGGGACAGAGATTTCTGGGGCCAACGTCCTGACTTTC. The chain recombines TRBV18 with TRBJ2-6; TRBD1 aligns across 7 bases. Trimming took 3 bases from V and 1 from J; bases not matched to a gene: 9. Per the germline V gene, CDR1 is KGHSH and CDR2 is LQKENI. The CDR3 is made up of 18 amino acids.

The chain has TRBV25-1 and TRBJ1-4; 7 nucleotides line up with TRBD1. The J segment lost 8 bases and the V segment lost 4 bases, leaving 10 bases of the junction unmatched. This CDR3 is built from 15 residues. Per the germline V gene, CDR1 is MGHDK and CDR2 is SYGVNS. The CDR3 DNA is TGTGCCAGCAGTGTACCTACAGGGGTGGAGGAAAAACTGTTTTTT. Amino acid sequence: CASSVPTGVEEKLFF.

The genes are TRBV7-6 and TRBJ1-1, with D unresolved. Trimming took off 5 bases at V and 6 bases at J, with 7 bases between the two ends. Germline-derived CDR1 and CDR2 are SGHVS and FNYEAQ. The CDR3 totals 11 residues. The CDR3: CASSRSAEAFF. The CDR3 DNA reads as TGTGCCAGCAGCCGGAGCGCTGAAGCTTTCTTT.

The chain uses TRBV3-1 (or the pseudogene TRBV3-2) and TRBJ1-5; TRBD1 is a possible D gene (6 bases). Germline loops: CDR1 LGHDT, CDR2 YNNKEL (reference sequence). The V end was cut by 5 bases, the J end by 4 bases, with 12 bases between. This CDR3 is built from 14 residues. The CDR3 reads CASSYTTGNQPQHF. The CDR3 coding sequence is TGTGCCAGCAGCTACACTACAGGGAATCAGCCCCAGCATTTT.

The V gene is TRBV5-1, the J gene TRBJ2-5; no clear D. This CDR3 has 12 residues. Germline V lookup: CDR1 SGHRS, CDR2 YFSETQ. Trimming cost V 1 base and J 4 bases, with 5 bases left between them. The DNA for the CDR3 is TGCGCCAGCAGCTTGACAGCAGAGACCCAGTACTTC. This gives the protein CASSLTAETQYF.

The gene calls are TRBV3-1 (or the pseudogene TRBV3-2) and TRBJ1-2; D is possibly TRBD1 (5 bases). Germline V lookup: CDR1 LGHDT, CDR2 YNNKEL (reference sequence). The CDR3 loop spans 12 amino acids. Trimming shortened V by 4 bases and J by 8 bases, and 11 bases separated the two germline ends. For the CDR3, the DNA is TGTGCCAGCAGCCCCGACAGAATAGGCTACACCTTC. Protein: CASSPDRIGYTF.

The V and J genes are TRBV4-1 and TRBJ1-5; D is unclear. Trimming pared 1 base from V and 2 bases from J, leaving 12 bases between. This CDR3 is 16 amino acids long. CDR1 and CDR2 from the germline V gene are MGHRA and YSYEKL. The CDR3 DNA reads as TGCGCCAGCAGCCAAGCCCTGACACAAGGCAATCAGCCCCAGCATTTT. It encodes CASSQALTQGNQPQHF.

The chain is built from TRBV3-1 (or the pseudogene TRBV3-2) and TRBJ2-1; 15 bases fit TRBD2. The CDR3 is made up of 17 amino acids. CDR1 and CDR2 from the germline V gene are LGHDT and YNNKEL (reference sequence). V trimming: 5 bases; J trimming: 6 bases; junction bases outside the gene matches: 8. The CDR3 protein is CASSKRTSGGGSNEQFF. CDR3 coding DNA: TGTGCCAGCAGCAAACGGACTAGCGGGGGGGGAAGCAATGAGCAGTTCTTC.

In DNA, the CDR3 is TGTGCCAGCAGCTCCCAACAGGGGATAAACTATGGCTACACCTTC. Encoded protein: CASSSQQGINYGYTF. V and J are TRBV9 and TRBJ1-2; 7 nucleotides match TRBD1. V lost 4 bases and J lost 2; bases outside the gene matches: 8. The V gene's germline CDR1 is SGDLS and CDR2 YYNGEE. The CDR3 contains 15 residues.

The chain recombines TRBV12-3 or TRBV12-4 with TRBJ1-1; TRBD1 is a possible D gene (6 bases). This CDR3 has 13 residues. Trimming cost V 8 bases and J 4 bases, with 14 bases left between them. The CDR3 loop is CASRLRGATEAFF. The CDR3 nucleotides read TGTGCCAGCCGCCTCCGGGGGGCCACTGAAGCTTTCTTT.

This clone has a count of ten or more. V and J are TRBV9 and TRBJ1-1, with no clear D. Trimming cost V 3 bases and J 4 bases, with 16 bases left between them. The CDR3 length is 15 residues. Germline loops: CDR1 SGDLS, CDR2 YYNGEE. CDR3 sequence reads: CASSAPGGSVTEAFF. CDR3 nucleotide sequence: TGTGCCAGCAGCGCCCCTGGTGGCAGTGTCACTGAAGCTTTCTTT.

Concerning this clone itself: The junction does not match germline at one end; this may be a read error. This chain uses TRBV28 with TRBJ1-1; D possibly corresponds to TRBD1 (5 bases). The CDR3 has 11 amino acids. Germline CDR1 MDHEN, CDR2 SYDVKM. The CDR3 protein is CASSPEGRKVF. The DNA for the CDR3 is TGTGCCAGCAGCCCGGAGGGACGGAAGGTCTTT.

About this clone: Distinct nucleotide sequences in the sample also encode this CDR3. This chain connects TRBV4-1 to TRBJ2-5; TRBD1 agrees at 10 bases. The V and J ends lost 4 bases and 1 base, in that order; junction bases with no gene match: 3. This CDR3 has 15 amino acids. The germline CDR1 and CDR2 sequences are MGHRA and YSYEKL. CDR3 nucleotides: TGCGCCAGCAGCCCCGGACAGGGGGGCCAAGAGACCCAGTACTTC. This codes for CASSPGQGGQETQYF.

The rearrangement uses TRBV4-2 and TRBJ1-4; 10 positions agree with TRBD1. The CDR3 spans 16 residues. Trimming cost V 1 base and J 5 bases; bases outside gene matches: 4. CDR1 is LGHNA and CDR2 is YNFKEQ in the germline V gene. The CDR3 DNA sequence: TGTGCCAGCAGCCAAGGGGACAGGGGTATGAATGAAAAACTGTTTTTT. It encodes CASSQGDRGMNEKLFF.